The 17 T cell receptor beta chains below were found in one sample sequenced in a study of beta chain features in type 1 diabetes. Isolated RNA was reverse transcribed in full, so expressed TCRB transcripts were sequenced. Here immunoSEQ multiplex PCR was the method, and the copy in TCRdb shows in-frame clones only, minus some. The data contain 400,000 to 450,000 clones, approximately 14% of them seen just once; the ten biggest clones take up 0.03% to 0.04%. The material sequenced was naive CD4+ T cells from blood. The receptors shown here come from a man between 25 and 39 years old in good health.

This chain joins TRBV7-6 and TRBJ1-6; D might be TRBD1 (5 bases). In germline, CDR1 is SGHVS, CDR2 FNYEAQ. The CDR3 spans 15 residues. V lost 1 base and J 7 bases, leaving 11 bases between the germline ends. The CDR3 nucleotides read TGTGCCAGCAGCTTAGTGGGGACGACAAATTCACCCCTCCACTTT. Its protein is CASSLVGTTNSPLHF.

CDR3 protein: CASRDPGTGVTEAFF. The CDR3 DNA reads TGTGCCAGCAGAGATCCCGGGACAGGGGTCACTGAAGCTTTCTTT. This chain connects TRBV11-2 to TRBJ1-1; the match to TRBD1 covers 10 bases. The CDR3 length is 15 residues. Germline V lookup: CDR1 SGHAT, CDR2 FQNNGV. Unmatched junction bases numbered 8, after V lost 6 bases and J lost 4 bases.

This clone was seen more than once but under ten times. The chain joins TRBV6-5 to TRBJ2-5; D is ambiguous. CDR1 and CDR2 from the germline V gene are MNHEY and SVGAGI. The CDR3 covers 14 residues. V lost 0 bases and J 3 bases, leaving 8 bases between the germline ends. Here the CDR3 reads CASSYSGSKETQYF. Here the CDR3 DNA reads TGTGCCAGCAGTTACTCGGGATCCAAAGAGACCCAGTACTTC.

The rearrangement joins TRBV5-1 to TRBJ2-3, with D uncertain. V lost 0 bases, J lost 0 bases, and 8 bases lay in between. The CDR3 extends over 15 amino acids. Germline CDR1 SGHRS, CDR2 YFSETQ. The CDR3 here is CASSLDGSSTDTQYF. CDR3 sequence (DNA): TGCGCCAGCAGCTTGGACGGCAGTAGCACAGATACGCAGTATTTT.

This clone was observed a handful of times. This chain uses TRBV29-1 with TRBJ1-1, with unresolved D. Germline lookup yields CDR1 SQVTM and CDR2 ANQGSEA. The V end lost 4 bases, the J end lost 0 bases, and 9 bases lay between the germline ends. This CDR3 comprises 13 residues. The CDR3 bases are TGCAGCGTTGCCTACCCAGTGAACACTGAAGCTTTCTTT. This translates into CSVAYPVNTEAFF.

The chain links TRBV6-6 to TRBJ2-5; possible D gene TRBD2, 6 bases. Trimming took off 8 bases at V and 14 bases at J, with 18 bases between the two ends. The V gene's germline CDR1 is MNHNY and CDR2 SVGAGI (reference sequence). The CDR3 extends over 11 amino acids. The CDR3: CASGDSFPPYF. In DNA, the CDR3 is TGTGCCAGCGGGGACTCCTTCCCCCCCTACTTC.

The chain has TRBV5-1 and TRBJ2-1; D is perhaps TRBD2 (6 bases). This CDR3 spans 12 amino acids. The ends were cut back, 4 bases at V and 15 bases at J, with 17 bases in the middle. Looked up from germline, CDR1 is SGHRS and CDR2 is YFSETQ. In nucleotides, the CDR3 is TGCGCCAGCAGCCTCACTAGCAGTCCTGCGTTCTTC. Its protein product is CASSLTSSPAFF.

The V gene is TRBV5-6, the J gene TRBJ2-3; TRBD2 agrees at 8 bases. J lost 0 bases, V lost 4 bases, and 4 bases had no gene match. This CDR3 has 15 amino acids. Germline CDR1 SGHDT, CDR2 YYEEEE. The CDR3 reads CASSAGLASTDTQYF. The CDR3 bases are TGTGCCAGCAGCGCCGGACTAGCCAGCACAGATACGCAGTATTTT.

The rearrangement uses TRBV15 and TRBJ1-4; D gene ambiguous. Between the trimmed V and J ends, which lost 0 bases and 10 bases, there was a span of 30 bases. This CDR3 is 20 amino acids long. Germline V gene data show CDR1 as LNHNV and CDR2 as YYDKDF (reference sequence). For the CDR3, the DNA is TGTGCCACCAGCAGAGATCCCATGTCCCCCGGAGGGTCTAGTCGAGGAAAACTGTTTTTT. This encodes CATSRDPMSPGGSSRGKLFF.

The chain carries TRBV5-4 and TRBJ2-5, with TRBD2 as a possible D gene (6 bases). V was trimmed by 2 bases and J by 5 bases, leaving 10 bases between them. The length of the CDR3 is 13 residues. Looked up from germline, CDR1 is SGHNT and CDR2 is YYREEE (reference sequence). CDR3 coding DNA: TGTGCCAGCAGCTTCGCAGGGAGGGAGACCCAGTACTTC. Its protein is CASSFAGRETQYF.

In this sample, this clone turned up many times. The rearrangement uses TRBV13 and TRBJ2-1; 10 bases map to TRBD2. The CDR3 runs to 18 residues. Per germline, CDR1 PRHDT and CDR2 FYEKMQ (reference sequence). J was trimmed by 1 base and V by 1 base; bases with no gene match: 7. The CDR3 is CASSLVASGSESYNEQFF. CDR3 sequence (DNA): TGTGCCAGCAGCTTAGTGGCTAGCGGGAGTGAATCCTACAATGAGCAGTTCTTC.

This clone was observed a few times. This chain uses TRBV30 with TRBJ1-1; possible D gene TRBD1, 6 bases. Germline values: CDR1 GTSNPN, CDR2 SVGIG (reference sequence). The CDR3 has 14 amino acids. The V end was cut by 4 bases, the J end by 1 base, with 13 bases between. The CDR3 spells CAWTYGQQNTEAFF. The CDR3 region has the DNA TGTGCCTGGACCTACGGACAGCAGAACACTGAAGCTTTCTTT.

CDR3 amino acids: CATSRSKTSGSTDTQYF. DNA for the CDR3: TGTGCCACCAGCAGATCAAAAACTAGCGGGAGCACAGATACGCAGTATTTT. The genes are TRBV15 and TRBJ2-3; 9 positions agree with TRBD2. In germline, CDR1 is LNHNV, CDR2 YYDKDF (reference sequence). The CDR3 has 17 residues. V gave up 2 bases and J gave up 0 bases; unmatched junction bases: 6.

The genes are TRBV19 and TRBJ2-1; D unresolved. Germline CDR1 reads LNHDA; CDR2 reads SQIVND (reference sequence). CDR3 length: 14 amino acids. Trimming cost V 1 base and J 5 bases, with 9 bases left between them. The CDR3 sequence: CASSIVVVDNEQFF. The CDR3 nucleotides are TGTGCCAGTAGTATAGTGGTGGTCGACAATGAGCAGTTCTTC.

The chain is built from TRBV29-1 and TRBJ2-3; TRBD1 is a possible D gene (6 bases). This CDR3 contains 13 residues. V lost 5 bases and J lost 0, with 9 bases in between. The germline CDR1 and CDR2 sequences are SQVTM and ANQGSEA. The CDR3: CSVQGRSTDTQYF. The CDR3 nucleotides are TGCAGCGTTCAGGGGAGAAGCACAGATACGCAGTATTTT.

This clone was detected only a few times. The V gene is TRBV30, the J gene TRBJ1-1, with a tentative D call TRBD1 (6 bases). With 3 bases removed from V and 5 bases from J, the gap between germline ends came to 10 bases. CDR1 is GTSNPN, CDR2 SVGIG, per germline (reference sequence). The CDR3 loop spans 12 amino acids. Here the CDR3 reads CAWRGGMTEAFF. The CDR3 coding sequence is TGTGCCTGGAGAGGGGGGATGACTGAAGCTTTCTTT.

This clone was seen a handful of times. The chain combines TRBV5-1 with TRBJ1-2, with D possibly TRBD1 on 5 matching bases. The germline V gene encodes CDR1 SGHRS and CDR2 YFSETQ. This CDR3 comprises 13 residues. V lost 5 bases and J 2 bases, leaving 10 bases between the germline ends. The CDR3 sequence: CASSTGQNYGYTF. For the CDR3, the DNA is TGCGCCAGCAGTACGGGGCAAAACTATGGCTACACCTTC. The whole variable domain, remainder taken from reference TRBV5-1 and TRBJ1-2, is KAGVTQTPRYLIKTRGQQVTLSCSPISGHRSVSWYQQTPGQGLQFLFEYFSETQRNKGNFPGRFSGRQFSNSRSEMNVSTLELGDSALYLCASSTGQNYGYTFGSGTRLTVV.